This TCR beta chain emerged from a study of cytomegalovirus exposure and HLA in healthy donors. Primers for the PCR totalled 60 Vbeta and 13 Jbeta. Sequencing was performed with immunoSEQ multiplex PCR; in TCRdb, only in-frame clones are kept and a portion is missing. The sample carries some 170,000 clones, 9.5% recorded once. CDR1 is SNHLY, CDR2 FYNNEI, per germline. The CDR3 is 15 amino acids. V dropped 7 bases and J dropped 0; count of bases not matched to a gene: 2. This clone was observed a handful of times. What it recognizes is unknown. Findings and limits, study-wide: Reportedly, TCR beta sequences accurately predicted HLA-A and HLA-B alleles in most subjects.

The clonotype was recovered from a woman aged 25 to 45 in good health and CMV-seropositive. The chain links TRBV2 to TRBJ2-2, with 10 nucleotides matching TRBD2. Material for sequencing was PBMCs. The CDR3 DNA reads as TGTGCCAGCACAGGACTAGCGGCGAACACCGGGGAGCTGTTTTTT. The encoded protein is CASTGLAANTGELFF.